One and the same sample provided the 3 T cell receptor beta chains below, sequenced in a study of human T cells and chemical hapten exposure. TCRdb re-called the 5' RACE reads through MiXCR, storing one row per CDR3 protein. The data show 110,000 or so distinct CDR3 sequences, approximately 19% seen once. Unfractionated whole blood was the source of the extracted total RNA. These receptor sequences come from a human donor in good health.

This clonotype was seen many times. The rearrangement links TRBV6-6 to TRBJ2-1; D may match TRBD1 or TRBD2 (5 bases each). The CDR3 runs 14 residues. V lost 2 bases and J 9 bases, leaving 14 bases between the germline ends. Per germline, CDR1 MNHNY and CDR2 SVGAGI (reference sequence). The DNA for the CDR3 is TGTGCCAGCAGTTACGGGACGCATAATCCTGAGCAGTTCTTC. Translating it yields CASSYGTHNPEQFF.

J is TRBJ1-2 and V is TRBV27; D might be TRBD1 (6 bases). V was cut by 1 base and J by 5 bases, with 11 bases left in between. Per germline, CDR1 MNHEY and CDR2 SMNVEV (reference sequence). The CDR3 spans 14 residues. CDR3 residues: CASSLLRGGYGYTF. CDR3 in DNA: TGTGCCAGCAGTTTATTGAGGGGGGGGTATGGCTACACCTTC.

This clonotype came up a few times. V gene TRBV5-1 combines with J gene TRBJ2-1; D is unclear. The CDR3 consists of 14 residues. CDR1 and CDR2 from the germline V gene are SGHRS and YFSETQ. V lost 3 bases, J lost 0 bases, and 7 bases lay in between. CDR3 amino acids: CASSSGRSYNEQFF. CDR3 in DNA: TGCGCCAGCAGCTCCGGGCGCTCCTACAATGAGCAGTTCTTC. Full variable domain (remainder filled in from reference TRBV5-1 and TRBJ2-1): KAGVTQTPRYLIKTRGQQVTLSCSPISGHRSVSWYQQTPGQGLQFLFEYFSETQRNKGNFPGRFSGRQFSNSRSEMNVSTLELGDSALYLCASSSGRSYNEQFFGPGTRLTVL.